These T cell receptor beta chains were read from a single sample in a study of T-cell memory formation after mild COVID-19. TCRdb re-called the 5' RACE reads with MiXCR, one entry per CDR3 protein. Among about 620,000 distinct CDR3 sequences, roughly 18% were seen once, and the ten largest hold around 11%. Material: PBMCs or a T cell subset sorted from them (not recorded which). The receptors stem from an adult woman who had mild COVID-19 (a few samples of this study predate the infection). Cell type and time point are not known. Each CDR3 is given with its conserved first and last residue. D genes are given only for firm matches. Clone size is stated in some rows and not others, as once, few, many or a class when expanded.

v_call: TRBV25-1
d_call: .
clone_size: .
j_call: TRBJ1-1
cdr3_aa: CASSEFQNTEAFF
cdr3_nt: TGTGCCAGCAGTGAATTCCAGAACACTGAAGCTTTCTTT

v_call: TRBV6-6
d_call: TRBD2
clone_size: .
j_call: TRBJ2-5
cdr3_aa: CASSYARTSGQETQYF
cdr3_nt: TGTGCCAGCAGTTACGCCCGGACTAGCGGCCAAGAGACCCAGTACTTC

v_call: TRBV4-1
d_call: TRBD2
clone_size: .
j_call: TRBJ2-3
cdr3_aa: CASSQDPAGEDTQYF
cdr3_nt: TGCGCCAGCAGCCAAGATCCAGCGGGGGAAGATACGCAGTATTTT

v_call: TRBV15
d_call: TRBD2
clone_size: few
j_call: TRBJ2-5
cdr3_aa: CATSRDGTSGETQYF
cdr3_nt: TGTGCCACCAGCAGAGATGGGACTAGCGGAGAGACCCAGTACTTC

v_call: TRBV20-1
d_call: .
clone_size: few
j_call: TRBJ1-3
cdr3_aa: CSALRRESSGNTIYF
cdr3_nt: TGCAGTGCCTTGCGACGGGAGAGCTCTGGAAACACCATATATTTT

v_call: TRBV15
d_call: .
clone_size: few
j_call: TRBJ2-7
cdr3_aa: CATSRDVGASYEQYF
cdr3_nt: TGTGCCACCAGCAGAGATGTAGGGGCCTCCTACGAGCAGTACTTC

v_call: TRBV7-3
d_call: .
clone_size: few
j_call: TRBJ2-5
cdr3_aa: CASSFNPLQGGRLEGQYF
cdr3_nt: TGTGCCAGCAGTTTCAATCCTCTACAGGGAGGAAGACTGGAGGGCCAGTACTTC

v_call: TRBV6-2/TRBV6-3
d_call: .
clone_size: few
j_call: TRBJ2-1
cdr3_aa: CASSYSPRYAFF
cdr3_nt: TGTGCCAGCAGTTACTCTCCCAGGTACGCGTTCTTC

v_call: TRBV5-1
d_call: .
clone_size: .
j_call: TRBJ1-2
cdr3_aa: CASSSSGSYGYTF
cdr3_nt: TGCGCCAGCAGCTCGTCTGGGTCCTATGGCTACACCTTC

v_call: TRBV12-3/TRBV12-4
d_call: TRBD2
clone_size: .
j_call: TRBJ2-5
cdr3_aa: CASRTGTSGGTQYF
cdr3_nt: TGTGCCAGCAGAACAGGGACTAGCGGGGGGACCCAGTACTTC

v_call: TRBV6-6
d_call: .
clone_size: .
j_call: TRBJ2-7
cdr3_aa: CASSPRTDGYEQYF
cdr3_nt: TGTGCCAGCAGTCCGCGGACAGATGGCTACGAGCAGTACTTC

v_call: TRBV15
d_call: .
clone_size: .
j_call: TRBJ1-1
cdr3_aa: CATSRTTGNTEAFF
cdr3_nt: TGTGCCACCAGCAGAACGACGGGCAACACTGAAGCTTTCTTT

v_call: TRBV25-1
d_call: .
clone_size: few
j_call: TRBJ2-7
cdr3_aa: CASSVHRGSEQYF
cdr3_nt: TGTGCCAGCAGTGTTCACCGGGGATCCGAGCAGTACTTC

v_call: TRBV12-3/TRBV12-4
d_call: TRBD1
clone_size: .
j_call: TRBJ2-5
cdr3_aa: CASNARDRGVETQYF
cdr3_nt: TGTGCCAGCAACGCCCGGGACAGGGGTGTGGAGACCCAGTACTTC

v_call: TRBV6-5
d_call: TRBD1
clone_size: .
j_call: TRBJ1-1
cdr3_aa: CASSRTGSLMNTEAFF
cdr3_nt: TGTGCCAGCAGCCGGACAGGGAGCCTTATGAACACTGAAGCTTTCTTT

v_call: TRBV11-2
d_call: .
clone_size: .
j_call: TRBJ1-1
cdr3_aa: CASSLGREETEAFF
cdr3_nt: TGTGCCAGCAGCTTAGGGAGGGAGGAGACTGAAGCTTTCTTT

v_call: TRBV7-9
d_call: .
clone_size: few
j_call: TRBJ2-2
cdr3_aa: CASSPQPGELFF
cdr3_nt: TGTGCCAGCAGCCCACAACCCGGGGAGCTGTTTTTT

v_call: TRBV4-1
d_call: .
clone_size: few
j_call: TRBJ1-6
cdr3_aa: CASSQDRAQVKFNSPLHF
cdr3_nt: TGCGCCAGCAGCCAAGATAGGGCACAGGTCAAGTTTAATTCACCCCTCCACTTT

v_call: TRBV13
d_call: TRBD1
clone_size: .
j_call: TRBJ1-6
cdr3_aa: CASSLRDRSSPLHF
cdr3_nt: TGTGCCAGCAGCCTCCGGGACAGATCTTCACCCCTCCACTTT

v_call: TRBV21-1
d_call: .
clone_size: .
j_call: TRBJ2-5
cdr3_aa: CASSKDRAGKETQYF
cdr3_nt: TGTGCCAGCAGCAAAGATCGGGCGGGAAAAGAGACCCAGTACTTC

v_call: TRBV12-3/TRBV12-4
d_call: TRBD2
clone_size: .
j_call: TRBJ2-1
cdr3_aa: CASSPGLAGGGGNEQFF
cdr3_nt: TGTGCCAGCAGTCCGGGACTAGCGGGAGGGGGGGGCAATGAGCAGTTCTTC

v_call: TRBV7-2
d_call: .
clone_size: few
j_call: TRBJ1-5
cdr3_aa: CASSLGSVRGNQPQHF
cdr3_nt: TGTGCCAGCAGCTTAGGGTCAGTTAGGGGCAATCAGCCCCAGCATTTT

v_call: TRBV5-1
d_call: .
clone_size: few
j_call: TRBJ2-4
cdr3_aa: CASSSMGDSNIQYF
cdr3_nt: TGCGCCAGCAGCTCAATGGGGGATTCAAACATTCAGTACTTC

v_call: TRBV12-3/TRBV12-4
d_call: .
clone_size: few
j_call: TRBJ2-3
cdr3_aa: CASSLPRVRTDTQYF
cdr3_nt: TGTGCCAGCAGTTTACCCAGGGTGAGGACAGATACGCAGTATTTT

v_call: TRBV9
d_call: .
clone_size: .
j_call: TRBJ1-2
cdr3_aa: CASSQAAGGYTF
cdr3_nt: TGTGCCAGCAGCCAGGCCGCCGGGGGCTACACCTTC

v_call: TRBV5-1
d_call: .
clone_size: few
j_call: TRBJ1-1
cdr3_aa: CASSLETTGHMNTEAFF
cdr3_nt: TGCGCCAGCAGCTTGGAGACTACGGGACACATGAACACTGAAGCTTTCTTT

v_call: TRBV3-1
d_call: .
clone_size: few
j_call: TRBJ2-6
cdr3_aa: CASSQDWGSGANVLTF
cdr3_nt: TGTGCCAGCAGCCAAGATTGGGGTTCTGGGGCCAACGTCCTGACTTTC

v_call: TRBV7-9
d_call: .
clone_size: .
j_call: TRBJ2-2
cdr3_aa: CASSRSVGMPQGGELFF
cdr3_nt: TGTGCCAGCAGCCGTTCGGTGGGCATGCCCCAAGGTGGGGAGCTGTTTTTT